Each of the 24 T cell receptor beta chains below was sequenced from the same sample in a study of PD-L1 blockade in urothelial cancer. Here immunoSEQ multiplex PCR was the method, and the copy in TCRdb shows in-frame clones only, minus some. The sample shows about 41,000 clones, about four fifths of them seen only once. The sample consisted of PBMCs, taken around atezolizumab (anti-PD-L1) treatment. The receptors stem from a man aged 60 to 69 with urothelial cancer.

The V and J genes are TRBV6-1 and TRBJ2-3; maybe TRBD1 (5 bases). This CDR3 is built from 14 residues. Germline CDR1 MNHNS, CDR2 SASEGT. Trimming removed 3 bases from V and 3 bases from J, with 10 bases in between. Written as DNA, the CDR3 is TGTGCCAGCAGTGACAGAAAGGGGACAGATACGCAGTATTTT. Translated: CASSDRKGTDTQYF.

This clone was seen only once. This chain uses TRBV30 with TRBJ2-3, with a possible D match to TRBD2 (7 bases). This CDR3 is built from 15 residues. Germline CDR1 reads GTSNPN; CDR2 reads SVGIG (reference sequence). The V end lost 0 bases, the J end lost 0 bases, and 10 bases lay between the germline ends. The CDR3 sequence is CAWSVRGASTDTQYF. CDR3 in DNA: TGTGCCTGGAGTGTACGGGGGGCAAGCACAGATACGCAGTATTTT.

The rearrangement joins TRBV5-4 to TRBJ1-1; perhaps TRBD1 as D (6 bases). V dropped 2 bases and J dropped 2 bases, with 10 bases sitting between them. Germline values: CDR1 SGHNT, CDR2 YYREEE (reference sequence). This CDR3 comprises 14 residues. CDR3 bases: TGTGCCAGCAGCTTCGACAGGACAAACACTGAAGCTTTCTTT. It translates to CASSFDRTNTEAFF. Full variable domain (rest looked up from reference TRBV5-4 and TRBJ1-1): ETGVTQSPTHLIKTRGQQVTLRCSSQSGHNTVSWYQQALGQGPQFIFQYYREEENGRGNFPPRFSGLQFPNYSSELNVNALELDDSALYLCASSFDRTNTEAFFGQGTRLTVV.

V usage is TRBV7-2 and J usage is TRBJ1-1, with TRBD1 matching over 7 bases. V lost 1 base, J lost 7 bases, and 9 bases stayed unmatched. The CDR3 sequence is 15 residues long. Germline V gene data show CDR1 as SGHTA and CDR2 as FQGNSA. The CDR3: CASSLGTGSNNEAFF. The CDR3 region has the DNA TGTGCCAGCAGCTTAGGGACAGGATCCAATAATGAAGCTTTCTTT.

This clone was observed once. This chain connects TRBV7-9 to TRBJ1-1; maybe TRBD1 (6 bases). The CDR3 has 16 amino acids. Trimming shortened V by 5 bases and J by 7 bases, and 23 bases separated the two germline ends. Germline values: CDR1 SEHNR, CDR2 FQNEAQ (reference sequence). The CDR3 here is CASSESPISGQDEAFF. In DNA form, the CDR3 reads TGTGCCAGCAGCGAATCCCCCATATCGGGACAAGATGAAGCTTTCTTT.

This chain connects TRBV7-2 to TRBJ1-3; D possibly corresponds to TRBD1 (5 bases). With 2 bases removed from V and 0 bases from J, the gap between germline ends came to 5 bases. CDR1 and CDR2 from the germline V gene are SGHTA and FQGNSA. The CDR3 contains 14 residues. The CDR3 region is CASSLQGSGNTIYF. CDR3 DNA: TGTGCCAGCAGCTTACAGGGCTCTGGAAACACCATATATTTT.

The chain carries TRBV9 and TRBJ2-1; 14 bases are shared with TRBD2. CDR3 size: 17 residues. The germline V gene encodes CDR1 SGDLS and CDR2 YYNGEE. Losses at the gene ends were 4 bases for V and 8 bases for J; bases not matched to a gene: 11. CDR3 DNA sequence: TGTGCCAGCAGCTCCCGACTAGCGGGGGGGGCTAAGGATGAGCAGTTCTTC. This gives the protein CASSSRLAGGAKDEQFF. The full variable domain, completed using reference TRBV9 and TRBJ2-1, is DSGVTQTPKHLITATGQRVTLRCSPRSGDLSVYWYQQSLDQGLQFLIQYYNGEERAKGNILERFSAQQFPDLHSELNLSSLELGDSALYFCASSSRLAGGAKDEQFFGPGTRLTVL.

This chain joins TRBV5-4 and TRBJ2-5, with TRBD1 identical over 8 bases. Trimming cost V 4 bases and J 3 bases; bases outside gene matches: 2. In germline, CDR1 is SGHNT, CDR2 YYREEE (reference sequence). The CDR3 has 13 residues. In nucleotides, the CDR3 is TGTGCCAGCAGCCAGGACAGGGAAGAGACCCAGTACTTC. Amino acids: CASSQDREETQYF.

This chain uses TRBV10-1 with TRBJ2-4; 9 bases agree with TRBD1. J lost 1 base, V lost 2 bases, and 0 bases had no gene match. The CDR3 runs 15 residues. Germline loops: CDR1 WNHNN, CDR2 SYGVQD (reference sequence). The CDR3 here is CASSEGTGAKNIQYF. The CDR3 nucleotides read TGCGCCAGCAGTGAGGGGACAGGGGCCAAAAACATTCAGTACTTC.

This clone turned up a few times. The chain employs TRBV10-3 and TRBJ1-2; TRBD1 agrees at 10 bases. This CDR3 is built from 15 residues. Germline loops: CDR1 ENHRY, CDR2 SYGVKD. V lost 2 bases and J lost 4; bases outside the gene matches: 4. The CDR3: CAISEGTGASYGYTF. In nucleotides, the CDR3 is TGTGCCATCAGTGAGGGGACAGGGGCGAGCTATGGCTACACCTTC.

The chain is built from TRBV7-9 and TRBJ2-7; perhaps TRBD1 as D (6 bases). The germline CDR1 and CDR2 sequences are SEHNR and FQNEAQ (reference sequence). With 4 bases removed from V and 2 bases from J, the gap between germline ends came to 12 bases. The CDR3 runs 14 residues. CDR3 DNA sequence: TGTGCCAGCAGCTCTACAGGGCCCACCTACGAGCAGTACTTC. It specifies CASSSTGPTYEQYF.

This clone was counted a single time. CDR3 residues: CATSRDEEDNEKLFF. CDR3 coding DNA: TGTGCCACCAGCAGAGATGAGGAGGATAATGAAAAACTGTTTTTT. This sequence joins TRBV15 and TRBJ1-4; D unresolved. CDR1 is LNHNV and CDR2 is YYDKDF in the germline V gene (reference sequence). The V end lost 0 bases, the J end lost 4 bases, and 9 bases lay between the germline ends. CDR3 length: 15 amino acids.

This CDR3 is CSVSPGTKNIQYF. Written as DNA, the CDR3 is TGCAGCGTTTCGCCGGGGACCAAAAACATTCAGTACTTC. This chain connects TRBV29-1 to TRBJ2-4, with D perhaps matching TRBD2 (5 bases). V was pared by 5 bases and J by 2 bases, with 10 bases between. The CDR3 sequence is 13 residues long. From germline, CDR1 is SQVTM and CDR2 ANQGSEA.

This chain links TRBV5-1 with TRBJ2-5, with 13 bases fitting TRBD2. Per germline, CDR1 SGHRS and CDR2 YFSETQ. The CDR3 runs 15 residues. Trimming removed 4 bases from V and 4 bases from J; junction bases left unmatched: 4. Here the CDR3 DNA reads TGCGCCAGCAGCCCTACTAGCGGGGGGGGAGAGACCCAGTACTTC. Its translation is CASSPTSGGGETQYF.

This clone was observed a handful of times. The genes are TRBV4-1 and TRBJ1-1; 9 bases line up with TRBD1. Looked up from germline, CDR1 is MGHRA and CDR2 is YSYEKL. With V trimmed by 2 bases and J by 5 bases, 6 bases remained unmatched. This CDR3 comprises 15 residues. In nucleotides, the CDR3 is TGCGCCAGCAGCCAACCAACAGGGGGCAGGACTGAAGCTTTCTTT. Its translation is CASSQPTGGRTEAFF.

Only a few counts were recorded for this clone. The chain employs TRBV30 and TRBJ2-7, with a tentative D call TRBD1 (7 bases). With 2 bases removed from V and 3 bases from J, the gap between germline ends came to 14 bases. Germline V CDR1 and CDR2: GTSNPN, SVGIG (reference sequence). The CDR3 covers 14 residues. The CDR3 region is CAWSLAGGSYEQYF. CDR3 DNA sequence: TGTGCCTGGAGTCTGGCAGGGGGGAGCTACGAGCAGTACTTC.

The V and J genes are TRBV25-1 and TRBJ1-2; tentative D call: TRBD1 (5 bases). The V end lost 2 bases, the J end lost 8 bases, and 12 bases lay between the germline ends. Germline lookup yields CDR1 MGHDK and CDR2 SYGVNS. The CDR3 contains 13 residues. The CDR3 loop reads CASSETGAGGYTF. In nucleotides, the CDR3 is TGTGCCAGCAGTGAAACAGGAGCGGGGGGCTACACCTTC.

This clone occurred a few times. The chain has TRBV5-6 and TRBJ2-1; 10 bases map to TRBD1. CDR1 and CDR2 (germline): SGHDT, YYEEEE. The CDR3 runs to 12 residues. V dropped 2 bases and J dropped 15; count of bases not matched to a gene: 5. The CDR3 coding sequence is TGTGCCAGCAGCTTAAGGGACAGGGGTCGGTTCTTC. It encodes CASSLRDRGRFF. Based on the CDR3 plus reference TRBV5-6 and TRBJ2-1, the full variable domain is DAGVTQSPTHLIKTRGQQVTLRCSPKSGHDTVSWYQQALGQGPQFIFQYYEEEERQRGNFPDRFSGHQFPNYSSELNVNALLLGDSALYLCASSLRDRGRFFGPGTRLTVL.

V is TRBV7-9 and J is TRBJ1-4; D remains unclear. V gave up 5 bases and J gave up 12 bases, with 13 bases separating them. Germline V gene data show CDR1 as SEHNR and CDR2 as FQNEAQ (reference sequence). The CDR3 is 12 amino acids. CDR3 DNA sequence: TGTGCCAGCAGCCCCCTATCCGAGGAACTGTTTTTT. Translation: CASSPLSEELFF.

The chain joins TRBV11-3 to TRBJ2-3; 7 bases agree with TRBD2. Germline CDR1 reads SGHNT; CDR2 reads YENEEA. The V segment lost 7 bases and the J segment 2 bases; nucleotides outside the gene matches: 9. The CDR3 runs to 15 residues. The CDR3 spells CASKRGTTATDTQYF. DNA for the CDR3: TGTGCCAGCAAACGAGGGACTACCGCCACAGATACGCAGTATTTT.

The chain uses TRBV5-8 and TRBJ2-7, with 7 bases matching TRBD1. The V gene's germline CDR1 is SGHTS and CDR2 YDEGEE. The CDR3 is 13 amino acids. J gave up 6 bases and V 4 bases, and 7 bases lay outside the gene matches. The CDR3 DNA reads as TGTGCCAGCAGCCGAACGTACAGGGGCGAGCAGTACTTC. This sequence encodes CASSRTYRGEQYF.

The chain carries TRBV5-4 and TRBJ2-5, with 8 bases aligning to TRBD1. Germline V gene lookup returns CDR1 SGHNT and CDR2 YYREEE (reference sequence). This CDR3 has 15 residues. After removal of 4 bases from V and 2 bases from J, the junction contained 7 bases not matched to a gene. In nucleotides, the CDR3 is TGTGCCAGCAGCGCCTCGACAGGGGTTCAAGAGACCCAGTACTTC. It yields the protein CASSASTGVQETQYF.

This sequence joins TRBV7-9 and TRBJ2-7; 7 nucleotides agree with TRBD1. The germline CDR1 and CDR2 sequences are SEHNR and FQNEAQ (reference sequence). V lost 4 bases and J lost 1; bases outside the gene matches: 4. CDR3 length equals 14 residues. Written as DNA, the CDR3 is TGTGCCAGCAGCTACGGACAGGTATCCTACGAGCAGTACTTC. Translation: CASSYGQVSYEQYF.

The V gene is TRBV7-9, the J gene TRBJ2-7; the D is unclear. Trimming took off 0 bases at V and 7 bases at J, with 13 bases between the two ends. Germline CDR1 is SEHNR and CDR2 is FQNEAQ (reference sequence). CDR3 length: 14 amino acids. The CDR3 here is CASSLASSFPEQYF. The CDR3 DNA reads TGTGCCAGCAGCTTAGCGTCCTCTTTCCCTGAGCAGTACTTC. The variable domain in full, with the rest retrieved from reference TRBV7-9 and TRBJ2-7, is DTGVSQNPRHKITKRGQNVTFRCDPISEHNRLYWYRQTLGQGPEFLTYFQNEAQLEKSRLLSDRFSAERPKGSFSTLEIQRTEQGDSAMYLCASSLASSFPEQYFGPGTRLTVT.